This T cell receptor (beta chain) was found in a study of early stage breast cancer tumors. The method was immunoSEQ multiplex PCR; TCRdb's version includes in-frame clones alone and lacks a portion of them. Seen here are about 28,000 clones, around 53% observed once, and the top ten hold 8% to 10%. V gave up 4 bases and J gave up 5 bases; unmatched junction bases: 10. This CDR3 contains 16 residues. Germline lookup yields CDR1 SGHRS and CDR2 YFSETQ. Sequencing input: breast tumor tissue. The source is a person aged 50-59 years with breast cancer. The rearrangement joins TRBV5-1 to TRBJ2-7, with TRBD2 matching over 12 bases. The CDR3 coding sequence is TGCGCCAGCAGCCCACGACTAGCGGGAGACCGGAACGAGCAGTACTTC. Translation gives CASSPRLAGDRNEQYF.